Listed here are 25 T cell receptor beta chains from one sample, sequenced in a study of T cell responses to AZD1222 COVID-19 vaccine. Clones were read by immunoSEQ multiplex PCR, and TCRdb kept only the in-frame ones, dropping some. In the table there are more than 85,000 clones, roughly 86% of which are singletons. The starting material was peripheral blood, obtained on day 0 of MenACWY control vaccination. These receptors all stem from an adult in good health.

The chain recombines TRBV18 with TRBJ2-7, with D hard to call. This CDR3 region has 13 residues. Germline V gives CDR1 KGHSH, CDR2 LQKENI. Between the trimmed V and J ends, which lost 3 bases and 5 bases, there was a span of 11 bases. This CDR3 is CASSPSGSHEQYF. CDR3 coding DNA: TGTGCCAGCTCACCTTCCGGGTCCCACGAGCAGTACTTC.

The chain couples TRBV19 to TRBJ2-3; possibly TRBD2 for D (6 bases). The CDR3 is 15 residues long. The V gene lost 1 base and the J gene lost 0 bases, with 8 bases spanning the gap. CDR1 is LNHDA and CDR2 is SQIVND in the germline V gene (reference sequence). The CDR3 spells CASSIGGTSTDTQYF. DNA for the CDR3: TGTGCCAGTAGTATAGGCGGGACTAGCACAGATACGCAGTATTTT.

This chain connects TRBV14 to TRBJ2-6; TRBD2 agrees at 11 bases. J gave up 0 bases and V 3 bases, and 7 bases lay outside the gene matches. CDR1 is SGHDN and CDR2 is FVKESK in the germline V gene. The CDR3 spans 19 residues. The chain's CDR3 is CASSHTSGSNPSGANVLTF. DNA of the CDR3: TGTGCCAGCAGCCATACTAGCGGGAGTAACCCCTCTGGGGCCAACGTCCTGACTTTC.

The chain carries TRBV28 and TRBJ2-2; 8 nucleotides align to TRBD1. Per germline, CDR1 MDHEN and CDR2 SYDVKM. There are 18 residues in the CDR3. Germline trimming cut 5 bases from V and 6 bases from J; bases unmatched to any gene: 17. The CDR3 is CASSPPPIGQGVPGELFF. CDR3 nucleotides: TGTGCCAGCAGTCCCCCGCCCATCGGACAGGGCGTGCCCGGGGAGCTGTTTTTT.

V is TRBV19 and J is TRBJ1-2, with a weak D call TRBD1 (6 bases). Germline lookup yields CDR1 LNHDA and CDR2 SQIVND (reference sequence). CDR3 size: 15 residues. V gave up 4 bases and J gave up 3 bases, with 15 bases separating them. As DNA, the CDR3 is TGTGCCAGTAGTAGCGACAACAGGGCCCACTATGGCTACACCTTC. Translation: CASSSDNRAHYGYTF. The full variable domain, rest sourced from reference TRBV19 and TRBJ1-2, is DGGITQSPKYLFRKEGQNVTLSCEQNLNHDAMYWYRQDPGQGLRLIYYSQIVNDFQKGDIAEGYSVSREKKESFPLTVTSAQKNPTAFYLCASSSDNRAHYGYTFGSGTRLTVV.

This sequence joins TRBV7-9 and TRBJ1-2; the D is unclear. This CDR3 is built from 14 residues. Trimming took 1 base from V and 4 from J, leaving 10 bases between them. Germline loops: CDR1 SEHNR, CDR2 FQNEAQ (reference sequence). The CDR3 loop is CASSLGESGYGYTF. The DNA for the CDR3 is TGTGCCAGCAGCTTAGGGGAGTCGGGCTATGGCTACACCTTC.

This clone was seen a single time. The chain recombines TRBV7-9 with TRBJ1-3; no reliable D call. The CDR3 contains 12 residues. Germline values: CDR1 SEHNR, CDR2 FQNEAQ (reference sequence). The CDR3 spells CASGNSGNTIYF. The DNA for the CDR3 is TGTGCATCGGGGAACTCTGGAAACACCATATATTTT.

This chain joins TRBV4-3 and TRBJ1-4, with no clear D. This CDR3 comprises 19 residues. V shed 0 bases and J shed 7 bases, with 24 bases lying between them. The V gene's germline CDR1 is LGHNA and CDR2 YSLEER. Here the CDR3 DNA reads TGCGCCAGCAGCCAAGATCTGACCTTAGGGAGGCAAGGCCCTGAAAAACTGTTTTTT. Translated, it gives CASSQDLTLGRQGPEKLFF.

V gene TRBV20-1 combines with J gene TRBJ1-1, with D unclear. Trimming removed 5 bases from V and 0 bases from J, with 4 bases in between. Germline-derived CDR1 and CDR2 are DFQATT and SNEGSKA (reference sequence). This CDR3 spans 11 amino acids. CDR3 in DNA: TGCAGTGCTCATATGAACACTGAAGCTTTCTTT. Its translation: CSAHMNTEAFF.

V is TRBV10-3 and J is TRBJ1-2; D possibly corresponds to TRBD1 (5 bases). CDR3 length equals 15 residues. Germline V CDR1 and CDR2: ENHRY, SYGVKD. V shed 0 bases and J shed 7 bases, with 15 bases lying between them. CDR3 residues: CAISESNGEGVGYTF. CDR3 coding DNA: TGTGCCATCAGTGAGTCAAACGGGGAAGGGGTTGGCTACACCTTC.

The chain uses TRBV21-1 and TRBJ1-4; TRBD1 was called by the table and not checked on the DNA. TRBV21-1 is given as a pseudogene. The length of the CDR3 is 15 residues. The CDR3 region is CASSSPGQVNEKLFF. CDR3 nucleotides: TGTGCCAGCAGCTCACCGGGACAGGTAAATGAAAAACTGTTTTTT.

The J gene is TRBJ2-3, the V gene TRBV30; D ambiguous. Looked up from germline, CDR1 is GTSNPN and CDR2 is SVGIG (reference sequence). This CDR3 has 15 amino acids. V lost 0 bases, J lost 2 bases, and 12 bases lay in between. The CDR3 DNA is TGTGCCTGGAGTGTAGGCGGTGGAGCCACAGATACGCAGTATTTT. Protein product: CAWSVGGGATDTQYF.

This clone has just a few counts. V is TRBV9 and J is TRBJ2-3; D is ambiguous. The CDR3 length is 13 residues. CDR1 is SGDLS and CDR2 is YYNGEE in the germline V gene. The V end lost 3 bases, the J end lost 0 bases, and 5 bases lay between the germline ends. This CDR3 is CASSASSTDTQYF. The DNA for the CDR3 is TGTGCCAGCAGCGCCTCTAGCACAGATACGCAGTATTTT.

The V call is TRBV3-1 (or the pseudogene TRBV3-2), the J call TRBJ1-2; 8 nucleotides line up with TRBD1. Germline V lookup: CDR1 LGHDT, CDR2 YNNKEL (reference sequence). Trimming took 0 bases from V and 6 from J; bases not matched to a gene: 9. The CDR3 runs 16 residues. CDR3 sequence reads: CASSQETGGYGDGYTF. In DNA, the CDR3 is TGTGCCAGCAGCCAAGAAACAGGGGGTTATGGGGATGGCTACACCTTC.

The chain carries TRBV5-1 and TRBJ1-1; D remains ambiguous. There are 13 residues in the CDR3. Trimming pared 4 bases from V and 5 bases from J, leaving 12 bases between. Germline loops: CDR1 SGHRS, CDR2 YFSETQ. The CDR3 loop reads CASSPLGLTEAFF. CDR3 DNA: TGCGCCAGCAGCCCCCTGGGATTGACTGAAGCTTTCTTT.

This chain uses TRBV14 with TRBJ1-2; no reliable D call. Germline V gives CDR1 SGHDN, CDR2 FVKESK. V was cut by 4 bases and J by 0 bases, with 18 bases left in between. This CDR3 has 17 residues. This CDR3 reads CASSPFHLARANYGYTF. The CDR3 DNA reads TGTGCCAGCAGCCCTTTTCATCTGGCCCGAGCTAACTATGGCTACACCTTC.

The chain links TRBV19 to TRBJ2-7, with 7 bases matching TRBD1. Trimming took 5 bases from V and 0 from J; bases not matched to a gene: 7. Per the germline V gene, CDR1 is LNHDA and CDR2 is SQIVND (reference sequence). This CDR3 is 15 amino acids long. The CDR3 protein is CASSAWTGSSYEQYF. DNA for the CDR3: TGTGCCAGTAGTGCCTGGACAGGCAGCTCCTACGAGCAGTACTTC. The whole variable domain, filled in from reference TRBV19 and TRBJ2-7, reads DGGITQSPKYLFRKEGQNVTLSCEQNLNHDAMYWYRQDPGQGLRLIYYSQIVNDFQKGDIAEGYSVSREKKESFPLTVTSAQKNPTAFYLCASSAWTGSSYEQYFGPGTRLTVT.

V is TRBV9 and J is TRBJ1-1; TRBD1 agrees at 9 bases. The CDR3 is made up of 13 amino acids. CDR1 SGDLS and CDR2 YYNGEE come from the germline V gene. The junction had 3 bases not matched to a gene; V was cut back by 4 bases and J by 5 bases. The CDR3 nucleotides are TGTGCCAGCAGCCAGGGGACAGGGACTGAAGCTTTCTTT. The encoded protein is CASSQGTGTEAFF.

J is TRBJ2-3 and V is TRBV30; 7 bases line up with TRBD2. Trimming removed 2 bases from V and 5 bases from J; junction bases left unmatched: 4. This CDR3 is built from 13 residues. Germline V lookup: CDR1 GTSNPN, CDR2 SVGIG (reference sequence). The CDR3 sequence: CAWSRDYGDTQYF. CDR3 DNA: TGTGCCTGGAGTCGGGACTACGGAGATACGCAGTATTTT.

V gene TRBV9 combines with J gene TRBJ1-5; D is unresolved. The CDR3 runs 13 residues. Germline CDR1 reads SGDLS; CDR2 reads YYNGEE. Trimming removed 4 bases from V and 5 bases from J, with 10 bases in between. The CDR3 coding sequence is TGTGCCAGCAGCCCCGGAGGGCATCAGCCCCAGCATTTT. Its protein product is CASSPGGHQPQHF.

In nucleotides, the CDR3 is TGTGCCAGCAGCCCATATGACGGTAGAATAGGGACCCAGTACTTC. Its translation: CASSPYDGRIGTQYF. The chain recombines TRBV11-2 with TRBJ2-5; D is ambiguous. V lost 5 bases to trimming and J lost 7 bases, with 20 bases between them. Germline-derived CDR1 and CDR2 are SGHAT and FQNNGV. This CDR3 spans 15 amino acids.

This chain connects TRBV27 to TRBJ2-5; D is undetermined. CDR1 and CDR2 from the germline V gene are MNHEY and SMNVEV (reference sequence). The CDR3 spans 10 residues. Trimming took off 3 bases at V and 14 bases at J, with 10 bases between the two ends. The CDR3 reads CASSFRPNYF. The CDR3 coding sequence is TGTGCCAGCAGTTTCCGGCCCAACTACTTC.

Written as DNA, the CDR3 is TGTGCCAGCAGCTTGAGTCGGGGAGCCGGGGAGCTGTTTTTT. Amino acid sequence: CASSLSRGAGELFF. This chain joins TRBV5-7 and TRBJ2-2, with TRBD2 as a possible D gene (5 bases). TRBV5-7 is flagged as an ORF with uncertain function. This CDR3 has 14 amino acids. V was shortened by 1 base and J by 6 bases, with 10 bases between the two germline ends.

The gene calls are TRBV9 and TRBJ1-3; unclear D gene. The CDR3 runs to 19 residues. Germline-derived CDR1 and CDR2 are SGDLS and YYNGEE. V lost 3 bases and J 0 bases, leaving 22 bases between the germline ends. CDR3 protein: CASSASLADGLRSGNTIYF. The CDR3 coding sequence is TGTGCCAGCAGCGCTTCCTTAGCGGACGGACTTCGCTCTGGAAACACCATATATTTT.

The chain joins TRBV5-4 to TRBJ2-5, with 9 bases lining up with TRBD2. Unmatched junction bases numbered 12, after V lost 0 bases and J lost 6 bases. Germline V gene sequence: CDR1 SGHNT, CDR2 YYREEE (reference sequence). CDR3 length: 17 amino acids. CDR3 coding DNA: TGTGCCAGCAGCTTGGCTGGGCTAGCGGGGAGTCGGAAGACCCAGTACTTC. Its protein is CASSLAGLAGSRKTQYF. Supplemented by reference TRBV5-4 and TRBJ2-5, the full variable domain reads ETGVTQSPTHLIKTRGQQVTLRCSSQSGHNTVSWYQQALGQGPQFIFQYYREEENGRGNFPPRFSGLQFPNYSSELNVNALELDDSALYLCASSLAGLAGSRKTQYFGPGTRLLVL.